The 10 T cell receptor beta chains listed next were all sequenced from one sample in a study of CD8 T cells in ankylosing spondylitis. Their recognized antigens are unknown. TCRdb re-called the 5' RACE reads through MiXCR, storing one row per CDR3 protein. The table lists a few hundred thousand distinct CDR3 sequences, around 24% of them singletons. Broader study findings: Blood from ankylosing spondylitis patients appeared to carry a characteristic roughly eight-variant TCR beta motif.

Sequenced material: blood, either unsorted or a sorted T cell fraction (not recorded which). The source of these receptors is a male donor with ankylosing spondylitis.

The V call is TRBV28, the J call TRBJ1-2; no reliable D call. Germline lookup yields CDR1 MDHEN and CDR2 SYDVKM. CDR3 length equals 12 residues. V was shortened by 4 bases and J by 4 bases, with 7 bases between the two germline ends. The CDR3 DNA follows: TGTGCCAGCAGTTCGGCCATCTATGGCTACACCTTC. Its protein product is CASSSAIYGYTF.

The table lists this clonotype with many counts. In DNA form, the CDR3 reads TGTGCCAGCAGTAGGGGACAGGGTGCCGGGGAGCTGTTTTTT. The encoded protein is CASSRGQGAGELFF. The gene calls are TRBV27 and TRBJ2-2; 9 positions match TRBD1. This CDR3 has 14 residues. The germline gives CDR1 MNHEY, CDR2 SMNVEV (reference sequence). The trim removed 5 bases at V and 6 bases at J, leaving 4 bases unmatched.

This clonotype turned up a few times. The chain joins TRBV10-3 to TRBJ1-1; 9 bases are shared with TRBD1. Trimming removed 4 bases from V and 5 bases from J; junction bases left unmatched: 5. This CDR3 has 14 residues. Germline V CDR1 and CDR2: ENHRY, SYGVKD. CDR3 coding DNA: TGTGCCATCAGTGGACAGGGGGGTCGGACTGAAGCTTTCTTT. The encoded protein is CAISGQGGRTEAFF.

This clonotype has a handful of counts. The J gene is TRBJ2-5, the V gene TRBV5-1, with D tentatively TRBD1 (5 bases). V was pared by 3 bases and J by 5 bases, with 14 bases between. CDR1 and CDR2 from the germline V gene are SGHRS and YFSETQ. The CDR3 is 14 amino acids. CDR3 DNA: TGCGCCAGCAGCTGGGGTGGACAACGGGAGACCCAGTACTTC. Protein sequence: CASSWGGQRETQYF.

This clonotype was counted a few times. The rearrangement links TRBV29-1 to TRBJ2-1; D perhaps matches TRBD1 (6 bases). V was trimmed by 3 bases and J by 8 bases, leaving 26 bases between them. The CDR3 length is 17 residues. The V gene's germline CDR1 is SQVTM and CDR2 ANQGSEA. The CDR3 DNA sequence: TGCAGCGTTGACCAAAAGGGGGAGCTGGCCCGCTTTGATGAGCAGTTCTTC. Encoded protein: CSVDQKGELARFDEQFF.

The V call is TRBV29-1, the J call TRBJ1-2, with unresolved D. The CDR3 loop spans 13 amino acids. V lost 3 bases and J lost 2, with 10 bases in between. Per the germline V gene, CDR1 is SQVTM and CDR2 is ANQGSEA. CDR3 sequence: CSVEYPANYGYTF. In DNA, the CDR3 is TGCAGCGTTGAGTATCCAGCCAACTATGGCTACACCTTC.

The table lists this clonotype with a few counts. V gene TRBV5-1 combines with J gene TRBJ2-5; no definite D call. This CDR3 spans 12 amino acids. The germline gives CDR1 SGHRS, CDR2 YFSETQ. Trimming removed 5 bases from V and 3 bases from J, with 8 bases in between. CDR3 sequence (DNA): TGCGCCAGCAGTATCACAGAAGAGACCCAGTACTTC. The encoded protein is CASSITEETQYF.

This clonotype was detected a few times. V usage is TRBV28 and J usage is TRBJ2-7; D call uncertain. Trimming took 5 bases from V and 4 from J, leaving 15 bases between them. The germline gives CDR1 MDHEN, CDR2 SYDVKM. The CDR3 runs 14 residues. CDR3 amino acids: CASSLPADTYEQYF. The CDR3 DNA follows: TGTGCCAGCAGTCTTCCGGCGGATACGTACGAGCAGTACTTC.

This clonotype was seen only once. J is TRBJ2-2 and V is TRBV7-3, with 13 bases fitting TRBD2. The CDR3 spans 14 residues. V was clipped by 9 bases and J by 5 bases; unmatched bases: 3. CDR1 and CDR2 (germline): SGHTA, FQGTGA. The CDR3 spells CASEGLAGTGELFF. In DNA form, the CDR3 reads TGTGCCAGTGAGGGACTAGCGGGAACCGGGGAGCTGTTTTTT.

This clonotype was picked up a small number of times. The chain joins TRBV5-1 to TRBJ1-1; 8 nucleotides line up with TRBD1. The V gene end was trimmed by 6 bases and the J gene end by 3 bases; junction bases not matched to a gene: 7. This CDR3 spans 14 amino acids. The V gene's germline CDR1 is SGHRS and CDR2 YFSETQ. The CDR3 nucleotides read TGCGCCAGCACCCGTGGACAGGGTGACACTGAAGCTTTCTTT. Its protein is CASTRGQGDTEAFF. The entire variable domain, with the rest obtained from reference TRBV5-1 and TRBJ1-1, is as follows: KAGVTQTPRYLIKTRGQQVTLSCSPISGHRSVSWYQQTPGQGLQFLFEYFSETQRNKGNFPGRFSGRQFSNSRSEMNVSTLELGDSALYLCASTRGQGDTEAFFGQGTRLTVV.